This entry concerns a single T cell receptor (beta chain). Antigen unknown. These data originate in a study of cytomegalovirus exposure and HLA in healthy donors. Study at large: The approximately 670 first-cohort repertoires and the 95 to 150 validation repertoires shared the same platform, a later analysis reported.

Using immunoSEQ multiplex PCR, the repertoire was profiled, and TCRdb retains in-frame clones only, with some absent. Here the sample spans about 310,000 clones, approximately 86% being singletons. The study's findings and limits: CMV antigen specificity was confirmed in vitro for three CMV-associated chains. While the bulk of TCR sequences proved rare, some public TCRs turned up in many donors.

Germline CDR1 and CDR2: LNHDA and SQIVND (reference sequence). V lost 3 bases to trimming and J lost 0 bases; unmatched junction nucleotides: 10. CDR3 length: 17 residues. The donors were members of the approximately 130-subject validation cohort (separate from the approximately 670-subject first cohort). Sequenced sample: PBMCs. The chain joins TRBV19 to TRBJ2-7; 8 positions match TRBD2. The source of this sequence is a young man in good health and CMV-seronegative. CDR3 sequence (DNA): TGTGCCAGTAGTATGGGGTCCGGGGGGGGTGCCTCCTACGAGCAGTACTTC. As protein: CASSMGSGGGASYEQYF.